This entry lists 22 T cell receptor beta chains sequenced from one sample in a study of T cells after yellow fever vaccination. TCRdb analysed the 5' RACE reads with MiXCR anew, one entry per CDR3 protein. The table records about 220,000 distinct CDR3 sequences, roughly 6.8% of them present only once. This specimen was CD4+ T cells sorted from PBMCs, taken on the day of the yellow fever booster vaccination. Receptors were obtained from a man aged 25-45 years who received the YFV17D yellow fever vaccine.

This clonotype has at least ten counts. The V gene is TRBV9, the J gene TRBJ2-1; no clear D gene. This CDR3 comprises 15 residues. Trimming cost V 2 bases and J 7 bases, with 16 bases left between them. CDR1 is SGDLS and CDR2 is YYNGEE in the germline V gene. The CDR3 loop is CASSVDFYLPNEQFF. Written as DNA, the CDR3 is TGTGCCAGCAGCGTCGATTTTTATCTGCCGAATGAGCAGTTCTTC.

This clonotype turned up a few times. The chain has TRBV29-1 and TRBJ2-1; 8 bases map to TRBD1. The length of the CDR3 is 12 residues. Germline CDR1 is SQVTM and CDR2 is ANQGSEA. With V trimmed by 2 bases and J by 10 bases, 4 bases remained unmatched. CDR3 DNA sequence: TGCAGCGTTGAAAGGACAGGGATAGAGCAGTTCTTC. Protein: CSVERTGIEQFF.

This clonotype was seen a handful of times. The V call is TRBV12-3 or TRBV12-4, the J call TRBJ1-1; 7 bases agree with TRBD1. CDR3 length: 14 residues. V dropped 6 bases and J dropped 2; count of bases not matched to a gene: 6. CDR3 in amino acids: CASSRGTANTEAFF. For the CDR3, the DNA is TGTGCCAGCAGCCGAGGGACAGCTAACACTGAAGCTTTCTTT.

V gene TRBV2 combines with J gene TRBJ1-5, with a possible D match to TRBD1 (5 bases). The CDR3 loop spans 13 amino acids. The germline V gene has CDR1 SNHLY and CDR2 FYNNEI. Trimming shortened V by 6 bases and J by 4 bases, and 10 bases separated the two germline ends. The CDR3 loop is CASRGQPNQPQHF. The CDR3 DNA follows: TGTGCCAGCAGGGGGCAACCTAATCAGCCCCAGCATTTT.

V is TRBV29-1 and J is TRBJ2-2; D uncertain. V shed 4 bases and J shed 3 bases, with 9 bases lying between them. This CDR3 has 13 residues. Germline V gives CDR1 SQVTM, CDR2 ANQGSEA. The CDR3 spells CSVVVFHTGELFF. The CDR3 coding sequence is TGCAGCGTTGTAGTCTTCCACACCGGGGAGCTGTTTTTT.

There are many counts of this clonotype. CDR3 protein: CAWSSGRAEAKNIQYF. CDR3 nucleotides: TGTGCCTGGAGTAGCGGGAGGGCGGAAGCCAAAAACATTCAGTACTTC. The chain employs TRBV30 and TRBJ2-4, with 10 bases matching TRBD2. Germline values: CDR1 GTSNPN, CDR2 SVGIG (reference sequence). V was clipped by 2 bases and J by 0 bases; unmatched bases: 4. This CDR3 region has 16 residues.

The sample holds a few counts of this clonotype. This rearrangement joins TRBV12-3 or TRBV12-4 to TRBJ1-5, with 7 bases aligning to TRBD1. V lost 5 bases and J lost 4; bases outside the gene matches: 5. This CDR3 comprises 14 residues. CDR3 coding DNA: TGTGCCAGCAGTCTGATGACAGGGAATCAGCCCCAGCATTTT. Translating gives CASSLMTGNQPQHF.

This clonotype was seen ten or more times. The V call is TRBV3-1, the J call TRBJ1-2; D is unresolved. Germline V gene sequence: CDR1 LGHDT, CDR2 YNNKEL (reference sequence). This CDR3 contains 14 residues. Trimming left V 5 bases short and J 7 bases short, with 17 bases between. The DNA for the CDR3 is TGTGCCAGCAGCTCCCTCTCCCCGACGGCTGGCTACACCTTC. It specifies CASSSLSPTAGYTF.

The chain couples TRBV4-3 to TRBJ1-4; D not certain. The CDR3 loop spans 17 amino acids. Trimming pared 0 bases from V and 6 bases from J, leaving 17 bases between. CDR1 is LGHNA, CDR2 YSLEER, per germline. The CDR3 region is CASSQESRDPRDEKLFF. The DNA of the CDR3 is TGCGCCAGCAGCCAAGAAAGTAGGGATCCCCGAGATGAAAAACTGTTTTTT.

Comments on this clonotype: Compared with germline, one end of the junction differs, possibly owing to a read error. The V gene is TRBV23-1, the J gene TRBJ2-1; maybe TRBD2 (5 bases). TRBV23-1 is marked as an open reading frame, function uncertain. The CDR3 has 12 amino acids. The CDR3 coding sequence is TGCGCCAGCAGTCACCCGGAGAAGCCTAGCCTCTTC. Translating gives CASSHPEKPSLF.

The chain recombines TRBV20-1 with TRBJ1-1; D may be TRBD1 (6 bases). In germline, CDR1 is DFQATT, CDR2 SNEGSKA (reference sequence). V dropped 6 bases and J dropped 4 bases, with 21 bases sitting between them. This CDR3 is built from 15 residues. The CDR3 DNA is TGCAGTGCCGAGGGGGATGCCGGCATTGGCACTGAAGCTTTCTTT. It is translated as CSAEGDAGIGTEAFF.

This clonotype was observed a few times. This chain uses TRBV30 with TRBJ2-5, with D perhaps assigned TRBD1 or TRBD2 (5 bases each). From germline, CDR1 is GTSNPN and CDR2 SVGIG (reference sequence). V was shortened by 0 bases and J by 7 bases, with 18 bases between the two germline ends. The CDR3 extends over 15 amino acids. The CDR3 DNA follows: TGTGCCTGGAGTGTAAATGGGTTTCCGAGGGGGACCCAGTACTTC. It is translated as CAWSVNGFPRGTQYF.

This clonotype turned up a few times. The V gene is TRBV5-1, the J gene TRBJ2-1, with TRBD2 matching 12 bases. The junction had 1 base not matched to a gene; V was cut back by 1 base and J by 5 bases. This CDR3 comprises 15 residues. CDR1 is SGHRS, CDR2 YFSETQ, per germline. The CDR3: CASSLLAGGDNEQFF. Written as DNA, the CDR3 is TGCGCCAGCAGCTTGCTAGCGGGAGGGGACAATGAGCAGTTCTTC.

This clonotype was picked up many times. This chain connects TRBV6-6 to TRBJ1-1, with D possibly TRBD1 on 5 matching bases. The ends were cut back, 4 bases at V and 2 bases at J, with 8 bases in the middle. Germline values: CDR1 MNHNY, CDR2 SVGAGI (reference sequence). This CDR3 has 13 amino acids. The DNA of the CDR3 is TGTGCCAGCAGTTGGGACGGAAACACTGAAGCTTTCTTT. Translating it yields CASSWDGNTEAFF.

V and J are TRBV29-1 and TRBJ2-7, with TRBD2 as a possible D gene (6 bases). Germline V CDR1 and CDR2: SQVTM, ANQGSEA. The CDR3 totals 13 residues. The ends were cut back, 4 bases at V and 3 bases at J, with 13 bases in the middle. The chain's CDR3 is CSVGMGGSYEQYF. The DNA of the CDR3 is TGCAGCGTTGGGATGGGGGGAAGCTACGAGCAGTACTTC.

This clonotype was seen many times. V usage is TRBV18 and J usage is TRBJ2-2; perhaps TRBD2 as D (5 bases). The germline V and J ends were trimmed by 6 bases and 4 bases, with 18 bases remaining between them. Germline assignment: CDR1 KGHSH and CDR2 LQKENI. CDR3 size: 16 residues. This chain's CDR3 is CASSIGQGGGTGELFF. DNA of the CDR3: TGTGCCAGCTCCATAGGCCAAGGTGGAGGCACCGGGGAGCTGTTTTTT.

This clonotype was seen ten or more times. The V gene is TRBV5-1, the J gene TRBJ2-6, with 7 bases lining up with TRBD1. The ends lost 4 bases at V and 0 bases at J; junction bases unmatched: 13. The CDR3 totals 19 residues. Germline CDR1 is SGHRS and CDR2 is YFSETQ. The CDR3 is CASSPIPGQSTSGANVLTF. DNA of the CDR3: TGCGCCAGCAGCCCAATACCGGGACAGTCAACCTCTGGGGCCAACGTCCTGACTTTC.

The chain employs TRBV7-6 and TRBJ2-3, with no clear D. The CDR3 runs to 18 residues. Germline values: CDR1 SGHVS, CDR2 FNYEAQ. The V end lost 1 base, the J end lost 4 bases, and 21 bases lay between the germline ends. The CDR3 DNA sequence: TGTGCCAGCAGCTTAGTTCCCACCCATAAGACCGGTGCAGATACGCAGTATTTT. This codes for CASSLVPTHKTGADTQYF.

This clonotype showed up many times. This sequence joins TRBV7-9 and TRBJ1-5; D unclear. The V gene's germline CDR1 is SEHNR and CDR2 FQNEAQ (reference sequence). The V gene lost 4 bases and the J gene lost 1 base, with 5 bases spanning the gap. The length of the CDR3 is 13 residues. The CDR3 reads CASSWSSNQPQHF. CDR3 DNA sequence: TGTGCCAGCAGCTGGTCGAGCAATCAGCCCCAGCATTTT.

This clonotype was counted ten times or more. CDR3 loop: CASSPWGAESIQYF. CDR3 coding DNA: TGTGCCAGCAGCCCCTGGGGGGCGGAGAGCATTCAGTACTTC. The V call is TRBV7-9, the J call TRBJ2-4, with D perhaps matching TRBD1 or TRBD2 (6 bases each). Germline CDR1 and CDR2: SEHNR and FQNEAQ (reference sequence). V was shortened by 5 bases and J by 9 bases, with 17 bases between the two germline ends. CDR3 length: 14 residues. Combining the CDR3 with reference TRBV7-9 and TRBJ2-4 gives the whole variable domain DTGVSQNPRHKITKRGQNVTFRCDPISEHNRLYWYRQTLGQGPEFLTYFQNEAQLEKSRLLSDRFSAERPKGSFSTLEIQRTEQGDSAMYLCASSPWGAESIQYFGAGTRLSVL.

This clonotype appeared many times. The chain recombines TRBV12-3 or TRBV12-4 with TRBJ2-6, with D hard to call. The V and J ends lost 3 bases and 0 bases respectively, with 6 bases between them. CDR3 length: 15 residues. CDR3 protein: CASSFSGSGANVLTF. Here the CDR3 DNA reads TGTGCCAGCAGTTTTTCGGGCTCTGGGGCCAACGTCCTGACTTTC.

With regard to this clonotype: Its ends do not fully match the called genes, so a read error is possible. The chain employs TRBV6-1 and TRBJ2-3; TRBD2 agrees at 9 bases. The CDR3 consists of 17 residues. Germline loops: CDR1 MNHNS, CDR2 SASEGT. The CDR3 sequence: CVSSLFASGNLPDTQYF. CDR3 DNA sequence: TGTGTCAGCAGCCTTTTCGCTAGCGGGAACCTTCCAGATACGCAGTATTTT.